This T cell receptor (beta chain) was identified during a study of shared clonotypes between healthy human individuals. Study as a whole: Researchers assigned three CD4 naive, three CD4 memory, two CD8 naive and one CD8 memory plate to each donor.

Evenly divided among several immunoSEQ plates was the genomic DNA of each subset. Profiling relied on immunoSEQ multiplex PCR, and the TCRdb table lists in-frame clones only, not all of them. In the table there are almost 700,000 clones, roughly nine tenths of which are singletons. Naive CD8 cells lacked CD45RO and underwent positive selection for CCR7, leaving out terminally differentiated effector memory CD45RA+ cells. Germline CDR1 is WSHSY and CDR2 is SAAADI. V was pared by 10 bases and J by 6 bases, with 16 bases of the junction left unmatched. The CDR3 runs 15 residues. Turning to this clone: Its target is unknown.

Overall study findings and caveats: Clonotypes not shared had lower generation probabilities than those common to all four donors. Sorted-subset sequencing was shown by rarefaction to be incomplete despite large depth.

Sequences were obtained from naive CD8+ T cells sorted from blood. The chain employs TRBV10-2 and TRBJ2-3, with 7 bases aligning to TRBD2. The TCR was taken from a man aged 25 to 40 in good health. CDR3 coding DNA: TGCGCCACCCGAGGAGCGGGGAGGTGGGATGATACGCAGTATTTT. It encodes CATRGAGRWDDTQYF.